The entry that follows covers one TCR beta chain sequence. The method was immunoSEQ multiplex PCR; TCRdb's version includes in-frame clones alone and lacks a portion of them. This repertoire shows about 58,000 clones, approximately 82% found once; its top ten account for roughly 18%. The data stem from a study of identifying expanded T cells in peripheral blood. CDR1 is SGHRS and CDR2 is YFSETQ in the germline V gene. V lost 3 bases to trimming and J lost 0 bases; unmatched junction nucleotides: 3. The CDR3 runs 15 residues. Sequencing was carried out using blood. The chain uses TRBV5-1 and TRBJ1-3, with 7 bases aligning to TRBD1. The origin of this receptor is a person between 18 and 75 years old in good health. For the CDR3, the DNA is TGCGCCAGCAGCTCTGAGGGGGCCTCTGGAAACACCATATATTTT. Its translation is CASSSEGASGNTIYF.